These T cell receptor beta chains were read from a single sample in a study of T-cell reconstitution after alpha-beta-depleted transplantation in children. TCRdb re-called the PCR reads through MiXCR, storing one row per CDR3 protein. The data hold approximately 230,000 distinct CDR3 sequences, with roughly 25% observed a single time. Specimen: PBMCs, collected before TCRalphabeta/CD19-depleted stem cell transplant. Source of these receptors: a girl aged 2-10 years with Fanconi anemia, due to receive a stem cell transplant. CDR3s include the opening cysteine and the closing phenylalanine or tryptophan. The order of the fields is V gene, clone size, D gene, J gene, CDR3 DNA, CDR3 protein. D genes are given only for firm matches. Some rows have no size entry. The others give once, few or many, or a class for an expanded clone.

v_call: TRBV11-2
clone_size: -
d_call: -
j_call: TRBJ2-7
cdr3_nt: TGTGCCAGCAGCCTGATTCAGGGAACCGAGCAGTACTTC
cdr3_aa: CASSLIQGTEQYF

v_call: TRBV20-1
clone_size: many
d_call: TRBD2
j_call: TRBJ2-7
cdr3_nt: TGCAGTGCTAGGATACTAGCGGGGACATCTTACGAGCAGTACTTC
cdr3_aa: CSARILAGTSYEQYF

v_call: TRBV20-1
clone_size: few
d_call: -
j_call: TRBJ1-1
cdr3_nt: TGCAGTGCCGTTATAGGCAGGAGTGAAGCTTTCTTT
cdr3_aa: CSAVIGRSEAFF

v_call: TRBV28
clone_size: -
d_call: -
j_call: TRBJ1-2
cdr3_nt: TGTGCCAGCAGTTGGGTTACACACTATGGCTACACCTTC
cdr3_aa: CASSWVTHYGYTF

v_call: TRBV7-2
clone_size: many
d_call: -
j_call: TRBJ2-3
cdr3_nt: TGTGCCAGCAGCATCACCGGGTCCCTCACAGATACGCAGTATTTT
cdr3_aa: CASSITGSLTDTQYF

v_call: TRBV12-3/TRBV12-4
clone_size: few
d_call: -
j_call: TRBJ1-5
cdr3_nt: TGTGCCAGCAGGCGGGACACAGAAAGCAATCAGCCCCAGCATTTT
cdr3_aa: CASRRDTESNQPQHF

v_call: TRBV29-1
clone_size: -
d_call: TRBD2
j_call: TRBJ2-3
cdr3_nt: TGCAGCGTTGTGCTAGCGGGACATATCACAGATACGCAGTATTTT
cdr3_aa: CSVVLAGHITDTQYF

v_call: TRBV20-1
clone_size: -
d_call: TRBD1
j_call: TRBJ1-2
cdr3_nt: TGCAGTGCCCGGGACAGGACTTTTTATGGCTACACCTTC
cdr3_aa: CSARDRTFYGYTF

v_call: TRBV20-1
clone_size: few
d_call: -
j_call: TRBJ2-7
cdr3_nt: TGCAGTGCTAGAGATCTTGCGCAGGTGTGGGAGAGGAGCGAGCAGTACTTC
cdr3_aa: CSARDLAQVWERSEQYF

v_call: TRBV29-1
clone_size: -
d_call: TRBD1
j_call: TRBJ2-1
cdr3_nt: TGCAGCGTTGACGGACAGGGAAGCTACAATGAGCAGTTCTTC
cdr3_aa: CSVDGQGSYNEQFF

v_call: TRBV5-1
clone_size: few
d_call: -
j_call: TRBJ2-1
cdr3_nt: TGCGCCAGCAGCTTATACAACAATGAGCAGTTCTTC
cdr3_aa: CASSLYNNEQFF

v_call: TRBV29-1
clone_size: -
d_call: -
j_call: TRBJ2-3
cdr3_nt: TGCAGCGCCGATACTAGGGGGAAGACAGATACGCAGTATTTT
cdr3_aa: CSADTRGKTDTQYF

v_call: TRBV29-1
clone_size: many
d_call: -
j_call: TRBJ2-7
cdr3_nt: TGCAGCGTACGGAAACGGGCAGGAGCCTACGAGCAGTACTTC
cdr3_aa: CSVRKRAGAYEQYF

v_call: TRBV29-1
clone_size: many
d_call: TRBD1
j_call: TRBJ2-5
cdr3_nt: TGCAGCGTAAGCCGGGACAGGGGCTTCCAAGAGACCCAGTACTTC
cdr3_aa: CSVSRDRGFQETQYF

v_call: TRBV20-1
clone_size: -
d_call: TRBD2
j_call: TRBJ2-1
cdr3_nt: TGCAGTGCCGGGCTGGGCGGGAGCTCCTACAATGAGCAGTTCTTC
cdr3_aa: CSAGLGGSSYNEQFF

v_call: TRBV2
clone_size: many
d_call: -
j_call: TRBJ1-4
cdr3_nt: TGTGCCAGCAGCCGGCTTGGGGAAAAACTGTTTTTT
cdr3_aa: CASSRLGEKLFF

v_call: TRBV28
clone_size: few
d_call: -
j_call: TRBJ2-2
cdr3_nt: TGTGCCAGCAGTTTACCTAGGGTCGGAGGCAGGGACACCGGGGAGCTGTTTTTT
cdr3_aa: CASSLPRVGGRDTGELFF

v_call: TRBV5-1
clone_size: few
d_call: -
j_call: TRBJ1-1
cdr3_nt: TGCGCCAGCAGCTTGTCACGAAATGAAGCTTTCTTT
cdr3_aa: CASSLSRNEAFF

v_call: TRBV12-3/TRBV12-4
clone_size: -
d_call: -
j_call: TRBJ2-1
cdr3_nt: TGTGCCAGAAGTCCCTGGAACAATGAGCAGTTCTTC
cdr3_aa: CARSPWNNEQFF

v_call: TRBV6-1
clone_size: many
d_call: -
j_call: TRBJ1-2
cdr3_nt: TGTGCCAGCAGCGATCGCGGCTATGGCTACACCTTC
cdr3_aa: CASSDRGYGYTF

v_call: TRBV4-2
clone_size: -
d_call: TRBD2
j_call: TRBJ2-3
cdr3_nt: TGTGCCAGCAGCCTCAGCGGGGGGGCCCGGAGCACAGATACGCAGTATTTT
cdr3_aa: CASSLSGGARSTDTQYF

v_call: TRBV29-1
clone_size: -
d_call: TRBD1
j_call: TRBJ2-2
cdr3_nt: TGCAGCGTCGGGACAGGGAGGTTCACCGGGGAGCTGTTTTTT
cdr3_aa: CSVGTGRFTGELFF

v_call: TRBV27
clone_size: many
d_call: TRBD2
j_call: TRBJ2-1
cdr3_nt: TGTGCCAGCAGTGACGTTGGACTAGATTTCGAGGATGAGCAGTTCTTC
cdr3_aa: CASSDVGLDFEDEQFF